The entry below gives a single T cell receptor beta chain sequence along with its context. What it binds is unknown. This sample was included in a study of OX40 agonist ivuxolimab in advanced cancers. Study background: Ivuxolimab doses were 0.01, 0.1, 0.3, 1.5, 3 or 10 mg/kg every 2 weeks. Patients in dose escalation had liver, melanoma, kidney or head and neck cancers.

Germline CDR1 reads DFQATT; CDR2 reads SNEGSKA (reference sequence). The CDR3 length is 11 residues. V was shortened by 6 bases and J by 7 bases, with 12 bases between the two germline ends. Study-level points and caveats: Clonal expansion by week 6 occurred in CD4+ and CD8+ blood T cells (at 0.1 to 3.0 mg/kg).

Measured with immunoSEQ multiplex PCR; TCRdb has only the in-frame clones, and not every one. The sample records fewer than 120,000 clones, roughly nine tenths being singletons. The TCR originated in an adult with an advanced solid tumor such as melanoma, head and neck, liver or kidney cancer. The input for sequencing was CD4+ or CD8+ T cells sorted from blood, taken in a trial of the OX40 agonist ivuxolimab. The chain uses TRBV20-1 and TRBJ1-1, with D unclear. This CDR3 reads CSALRSYEAFF. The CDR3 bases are TGCAGTGCCCTCAGGTCCTATGAAGCTTTCTTT.